The rows below give T cell receptor beta chains drawn from one sample of a study of shared clonotypes between healthy human individuals. Data came from immunoSEQ multiplex PCR; TCRdb stores just in-frame clones and leaves some out. This table has approximately 1.4 million clones, 98% appearing once. Sequenced: naive CD4+ T cells sorted from blood. These receptors originate from a man aged 25-45 years in good health. Both conserved end residues are part of each CDR3. Fields, in order: J gene, V gene, clone size, D gene, CDR3 protein, CDR3 DNA. D genes are given only for firm matches. Not every row has a clone size; where given, it reads once, few, many or a size class.

j_call: TRBJ2-7; v_call: TRBV18; clone_size: -; d_call: -; cdr3_aa: CASSPPRVSEQYF; cdr3_nt: TGTGCCAGCTCACCACCCAGGGTTTCCGAGCAGTACTTC
j_call: TRBJ2-7; v_call: TRBV18; clone_size: once; d_call: TRBD1; cdr3_aa: CASSPGTGLPYEQYF; cdr3_nt: TGTGCCAGCTCACCCGGGACAGGTCTACCCTACGAGCAGTACTTC
j_call: TRBJ2-7; v_call: TRBV28; clone_size: -; d_call: TRBD1; cdr3_aa: CASSPGTALSYEQYF; cdr3_nt: TGTGCCAGCAGCCCAGGGACAGCCCTCTCCTACGAGCAGTACTTC
j_call: TRBJ2-3; v_call: TRBV20-1; clone_size: few; d_call: -; cdr3_aa: CSARRTDTQYF; cdr3_nt: TGCAGTGCTAGACGAACAGATACGCAGTATTTT
j_call: TRBJ1-2; v_call: TRBV28; clone_size: -; d_call: -; cdr3_aa: CASSLTSYGYTF; cdr3_nt: TGTGCCAGCAGTTTAACCTCCTATGGCTACACCTTC
j_call: TRBJ2-1; v_call: TRBV9; clone_size: -; d_call: TRBD2; cdr3_aa: CASTKLAGASYNEQFF; cdr3_nt: TGTGCCAGCACCAAACTAGCGGGAGCCTCCTACAATGAGCAGTTCTTC
j_call: TRBJ2-3; v_call: TRBV19; clone_size: once; d_call: -; cdr3_aa: CASSIQRVARDTQYF; cdr3_nt: TGTGCCAGTAGTATACAGAGGGTGGCACGCGATACGCAGTATTTT
j_call: TRBJ2-7; v_call: TRBV28; clone_size: -; d_call: TRBD2; cdr3_aa: CASSSGGSPSYEQYF; cdr3_nt: TGTGCCAGCAGTTCGGGCGGGAGCCCCTCCTACGAGCAGTACTTC
j_call: TRBJ1-2; v_call: TRBV30; clone_size: -; d_call: -; cdr3_aa: CAWSLREEVYGYTF; cdr3_nt: TGTGCCTGGTCCCTCCGGGAAGAAGTCTATGGCTACACCTTC
j_call: TRBJ1-2; v_call: TRBV20-1; clone_size: -; d_call: -; cdr3_aa: CSARAENGYTF; cdr3_nt: TGCAGTGCTAGGGCTGAGAATGGCTACACCTTC
j_call: TRBJ2-7; v_call: TRBV21-1; clone_size: -; d_call: -; cdr3_aa: CASSKECLDRFGDEQYF; cdr3_nt: TGTGCCAGCAGCAAAGAGTGCCTGGACAGATTTGGGGACGAGCAGTACTTC
j_call: TRBJ2-7; v_call: TRBV28; clone_size: -; d_call: -; cdr3_aa: CASNRGSSYEQYF; cdr3_nt: TGTGCCAGCAACAGAGGGAGTTCCTACGAGCAGTACTTC
j_call: TRBJ2-7; v_call: TRBV19; clone_size: -; d_call: -; cdr3_aa: CASSSPYEQYF; cdr3_nt: TGTGCCAGTAGTTCGCCCTACGAGCAGTACTTC
j_call: TRBJ2-3; v_call: TRBV19; clone_size: once; d_call: -; cdr3_aa: CASNKGLLFTDTQYF; cdr3_nt: TGTGCCAGTAATAAGGGATTACTTTTCACAGATACGCAGTATTTT
j_call: TRBJ2-1; v_call: TRBV2; clone_size: once; d_call: TRBD2; cdr3_aa: CASSPMTRGRGDEQFF; cdr3_nt: TGTGCCAGCAGCCCCATGACTCGCGGGAGAGGCGATGAGCAGTTCTTC
j_call: TRBJ2-7; v_call: TRBV4-1; clone_size: -; d_call: -; cdr3_aa: CASSHWARSYEQYF; cdr3_nt: TGCGCCAGCAGCCACTGGGCAAGGTCCTACGAGCAGTACTTC
j_call: TRBJ2-7; v_call: TRBV5-4; clone_size: -; d_call: -; cdr3_aa: CASSFDRRLSYEQYF; cdr3_nt: TGTGCCAGCAGCTTTGACAGGCGGCTCTCCTACGAGCAGTACTTC
j_call: TRBJ2-1; v_call: TRBV4-3; clone_size: -; d_call: -; cdr3_aa: CASSLEAGNEQFF; cdr3_nt: TGCGCCAGCAGCCTGGAAGCGGGCAATGAGCAGTTCTTC